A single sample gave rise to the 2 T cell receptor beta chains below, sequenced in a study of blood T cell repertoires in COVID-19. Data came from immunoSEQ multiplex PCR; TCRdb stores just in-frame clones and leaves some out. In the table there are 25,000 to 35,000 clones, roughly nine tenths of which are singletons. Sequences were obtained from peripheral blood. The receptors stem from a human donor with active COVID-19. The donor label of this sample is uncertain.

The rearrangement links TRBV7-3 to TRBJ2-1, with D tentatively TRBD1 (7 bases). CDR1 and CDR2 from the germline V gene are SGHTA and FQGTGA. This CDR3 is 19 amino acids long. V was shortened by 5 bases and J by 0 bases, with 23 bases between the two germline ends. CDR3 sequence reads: CASSLGDRARDSSYNEQFF. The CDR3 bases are TGTGCCAGCAGCCTAGGAGACAGGGCCCGGGACTCCTCCTACAATGAGCAGTTCTTC.

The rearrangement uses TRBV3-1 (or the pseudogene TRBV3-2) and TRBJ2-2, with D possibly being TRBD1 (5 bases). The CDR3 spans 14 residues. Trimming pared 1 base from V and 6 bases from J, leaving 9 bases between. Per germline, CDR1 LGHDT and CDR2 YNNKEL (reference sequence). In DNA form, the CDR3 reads TGTGCCAGCAGCCAAGGAACAGGAGCCGGGGAGCTGTTTTTT. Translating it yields CASSQGTGAGELFF.